This T cell receptor beta chain was recorded in a study of blood T cell repertoires in COVID-19. Study summary: In each case, the material was cDNA or gDNA derived from T cells, B-cell-depleted T cells, or PBMCs.

Assay: immunoSEQ multiplex PCR; the TCRdb copy retains only in-frame clones and omits some. This sample has about 78,000 clones, with less than 95% found just once. The CDR3 has 18 residues. What was sequenced was peripheral blood. The J gene is TRBJ2-5, the V gene TRBV21-1; the D segment call TRBD1 is taken from the table without a DNA check. TRBV21-1 constitutes a pseudogene. The sequence derives from a woman aged 50 to 65 in a cohort sampled during active COVID-19. The CDR3 spells CASSKERGPGTGNETQYF. CDR3 bases: TGTGCCAGCAGCAAAGAAAGGGGTCCCGGGACAGGGAATGAGACCCAGTACTTC.